The next 28 T cell receptor beta chains were all read from a single sample in a study of a mutant IDH1 vaccine in newly diagnosed glioma. Noted time point: week 47, end of study. Doses of 300 ug of mutant IDH1 20-mer peptide were given with topical imiquimod. No cognate antigen is known for these TCRs. Measured with immunoSEQ multiplex PCR; TCRdb has only the in-frame clones, and not every one. The sample holds roughly 21,000 clones, approximately 88% seen once. Sequencing was performed on PBMCs, taken from a glioma patient whose treatment included an IDH1 peptide vaccine. The source of these receptors is a man aged 35 to 55 with glioma.

With regard to this clone: One end of the junction does not line up with germline, which may come from a read error. The chain employs TRBV7-7 and TRBJ2-5; 10 bases fit TRBD2. Germline V CDR1 and CDR2: SSHAT, FNYEAQ (reference sequence). CDR3 size: 14 residues. CDR3 region: CASSLAGVGETQYF. CDR3 nucleotide sequence: TGTGCCAGCAGCCTAGCGGGAGTAGGAGAGACCCAGTACTTC. The full variable domain, in which reference TRBV7-7 and TRBJ2-5 provide the parts outside the CDR3, is GAGVSQSPRYKVTKRGQDVTLRCDPISSHATLYWYQQALGQGPEFLTYFNYEAQPDKSGLPSDRFSAERPEGSISTLTIQRTEQRDSAMYRCASSLAGVGETQYFGPGTRLLVL.

The CDR3 spells CASSPSRDSYEQYF. CDR3 sequence (DNA): TGTGCCAGCAGCCCATCCCGGGACTCCTACGAGCAGTACTTC. V usage is TRBV7-3 and J usage is TRBJ2-7; D is perhaps TRBD2 (5 bases). V was pared by 5 bases and J by 0 bases, with 11 bases between. Germline CDR1 reads SGHTA; CDR2 reads FQGTGA. CDR3 length: 14 residues.

V usage is TRBV6-1 and J usage is TRBJ1-2; 7 bases map to TRBD1. This CDR3 comprises 13 residues. CDR1 is MNHNS and CDR2 is SASEGT in the germline V gene. The V segment lost 8 bases and the J segment 4 bases; nucleotides outside the gene matches: 7. CDR3 sequence reads: CASPGQNLYGYTF. The CDR3 DNA reads TGTGCCAGCCCGGGACAGAACCTCTATGGCTACACCTTC.

The chain is built from TRBV25-1 and TRBJ2-1; D gene uncertain. Germline CDR1 MGHDK, CDR2 SYGVNS. V lost 4 bases and J 4 bases, leaving 8 bases between the germline ends. This CDR3 contains 13 residues. This CDR3 reads CASSVRIYNEQFF. As DNA, the CDR3 is TGTGCCAGCAGTGTACGGATTTACAATGAGCAGTTCTTC. The full variable domain, in which reference TRBV25-1 and TRBJ2-1 provide the parts outside the CDR3, is EADIYQTPRYLVIGTGKKITLECSQTMGHDKMYWYQQDPGMELHLIHYSYGVNSTEKGDLSSESTVSRIRTEHFPLTLESARPSHTSQYLCASSVRIYNEQFFGPGTRLTVL.

This chain uses TRBV27 with TRBJ1-4; D remains unclear. CDR1 MNHEY and CDR2 SMNVEV come from the germline V gene (reference sequence). Between the trimmed V and J ends, which lost 8 bases and 4 bases, there was a span of 8 bases. CDR3 length: 12 amino acids. CDR3 in amino acids: CASGKINEKLFF. The DNA of the CDR3 is TGTGCCAGCGGAAAGATTAATGAAAAACTGTTTTTT.

The gene calls are TRBV6-5 and TRBJ1-1, with 8 bases fitting TRBD1. V trimming: 6 bases; J trimming: 2 bases; junction bases outside the gene matches: 8. CDR1 is MNHEY, CDR2 SVGAGI, per germline. The length of the CDR3 is 15 residues. The CDR3 nucleotides read TGTGCCAGCAGAATCACCGGACAGGGTAACACTGAAGCTTTCTTT. It encodes CASRITGQGNTEAFF.

This chain uses TRBV11-3 with TRBJ1-1; D gene uncertain. CDR1 and CDR2 from the germline V gene are SGHNT and YENEEA. The CDR3 is 14 residues long. V was shortened by 5 bases and J by 1 base, with 11 bases between the two germline ends. The DNA for the CDR3 is TGTGCCAGCAGCGTTGGCGGGGAGAACACTGAAGCTTTCTTT. Translating gives CASSVGGENTEAFF.

This clone was counted a few times. This chain uses TRBV4-2 with TRBJ2-2; 9 bases are shared with TRBD1. V was clipped by 1 base and J by 3 bases; unmatched bases: 0. Germline V gene lookup returns CDR1 LGHNA and CDR2 YNFKEQ. The CDR3 extends over 15 amino acids. For the CDR3, the DNA is TGTGCCAGCAGCCAAGGGACAGGGGACACCGGGGAGCTGTTTTTT. Its protein is CASSQGTGDTGELFF.

The V and J genes are TRBV5-4 and TRBJ2-1, with D possibly TRBD1 on 5 matching bases. V lost 0 bases to trimming and J lost 5 bases, with 12 bases between them. This CDR3 region has 15 residues. The germline V gene encodes CDR1 SGHNT and CDR2 YYREEE (reference sequence). CDR3 sequence (DNA): TGTGCCAGCAGCTTGGAAGGGGCTAGAAACAATGAGCAGTTCTTC. It specifies CASSLEGARNNEQFF.

This chain uses TRBV5-1 with TRBJ1-1; D remains unclear. This CDR3 contains 13 residues. V dropped 1 base and J dropped 7 bases, with 11 bases sitting between them. Germline values: CDR1 SGHRS, CDR2 YFSETQ. CDR3 loop: CASSLTGPLEAFF. The CDR3 region has the DNA TGCGCCAGCAGCTTGACCGGACCCCTTGAAGCTTTCTTT.

This CDR3 is CASKWGPGTTNYGYTF. The CDR3 DNA reads TGCGCCAGCAAATGGGGCCCGGGGACAACTAACTATGGCTACACCTTC. V gene TRBV10-1 combines with J gene TRBJ1-2, with D possibly matching TRBD1 (6 bases). V was trimmed by 7 bases and J by 0 bases, leaving 18 bases between them. The germline V gene has CDR1 WNHNN and CDR2 SYGVQD (reference sequence). The CDR3 covers 16 residues.

The CDR3 bases are TGTGCCAGCAGCGTAGATCAGCCGGGACTCGCCGGGGAGCTGTTTTTT. It translates to CASSVDQPGLAGELFF. V gene TRBV9 combines with J gene TRBJ2-2; tentative D call: TRBD2 (6 bases). Trimming took off 0 bases at V and 6 bases at J, with 15 bases between the two ends. Germline CDR1 SGDLS, CDR2 YYNGEE. This CDR3 has 16 amino acids.

The chain employs TRBV5-1 and TRBJ1-2; unclear D gene. Germline-derived CDR1 and CDR2 are SGHRS and YFSETQ. This CDR3 has 13 amino acids. Trimming removed 4 bases from V and 8 bases from J, with 15 bases in between. CDR3 loop: CASSPLRETGYTF. The CDR3 region has the DNA TGCGCCAGCAGCCCCTTACGAGAGACGGGCTACACCTTC.

The J gene is TRBJ2-2, the V gene TRBV7-8; D is possibly TRBD2 (6 bases). This CDR3 is 15 amino acids long. Germline CDR1 and CDR2: SGHVS and FQNEAQ. Trimming took off 3 bases at V and 4 bases at J, with 12 bases between the two ends. CDR3 DNA sequence: TGTGCCAGCAGCTTCACCCGGACTACCACCGGGGAGCTGTTTTTT. Translation gives CASSFTRTTTGELFF.

This chain connects TRBV10-3 to TRBJ2-4, with 11 bases identical to TRBD1. Trimming removed 2 bases from V and 9 bases from J; junction bases left unmatched: 6. The CDR3 is 15 amino acids. Germline loops: CDR1 ENHRY, CDR2 SYGVKD. The CDR3 protein is CAISEPRTGGGIQYF. The CDR3 region has the DNA TGTGCCATCAGTGAGCCCAGGACAGGGGGCGGCATTCAGTACTTC.

The chain is built from TRBV5-1 and TRBJ1-1, with 8 bases identical to TRBD1. Germline V gene lookup returns CDR1 SGHRS and CDR2 YFSETQ. The V segment lost 3 bases and the J segment 5 bases; nucleotides outside the gene matches: 6. This CDR3 region has 14 residues. CDR3 sequence: CASSWQGAGTEAFF. CDR3 DNA sequence: TGCGCCAGCAGCTGGCAGGGGGCAGGGACTGAAGCTTTCTTT.

J is TRBJ1-1 and V is TRBV7-3, with TRBD1 matching 7 bases. This CDR3 contains 13 residues. V lost 5 bases and J lost 4; bases outside the gene matches: 4. CDR1 and CDR2 (germline): SGHTA, FQGTGA. The CDR3 reads CASSPNRGTEAFF. As DNA, the CDR3 is TGTGCCAGCAGCCCCAACAGGGGCACTGAAGCTTTCTTT.

This clone has only one observation. The CDR3 DNA sequence: TGTGCCACCCCTAGCGGGAGGAACCAAGAGACCCAGTACTTC. It codes for CATPSGRNQETQYF. The chain combines TRBV7-9 with TRBJ2-5; 11 bases fit TRBD2. Germline lookup yields CDR1 SEHNR and CDR2 FQNEAQ (reference sequence). The CDR3 totals 14 residues. J was trimmed by 0 bases and V by 10 bases; bases with no gene match: 4.

This clone was counted only a few times. The V call is TRBV19, the J call TRBJ1-1, with 8 bases lining up with TRBD1. The CDR3 contains 14 residues. V shed 6 bases, J shed 2 bases, and the junction held 5 bases outside the gene matches. In germline, CDR1 is LNHDA, CDR2 SQIVND (reference sequence). CDR3 sequence (DNA): TGTGCCAGTAGCACAGGGGGTTTTAACACTGAAGCTTTCTTT. Amino acid sequence: CASSTGGFNTEAFF.

This clone was recorded a few times. The chain employs TRBV10-3 and TRBJ2-3, with TRBD1 as a possible D gene (6 bases). Germline values: CDR1 ENHRY, CDR2 SYGVKD. V lost 6 bases and J 2 bases, leaving 15 bases between the germline ends. CDR3 size: 15 residues. CDR3: CAIRNRDISTDTQYF. DNA of the CDR3: TGTGCCATCAGGAACCGGGACATATCCACAGATACGCAGTATTTT.

This CDR3 is CASSVSSGLNTGELFF. The DNA of the CDR3 is TGTGCCAGCAGCGTATCGAGCGGATTAAACACCGGGGAGCTGTTTTTT. The chain carries TRBV9 and TRBJ2-2; possibly TRBD2 for D (5 bases). CDR3 length: 16 residues. The germline CDR1 and CDR2 sequences are SGDLS and YYNGEE. Trimming stripped 1 base from V and 2 bases from J, with 12 bases between. Using reference TRBV9 and TRBJ2-2 for the parts outside the CDR3, the full variable domain is DSGVTQTPKHLITATGQRVTLRCSPRSGDLSVYWYQQSLDQGLQFLIQYYNGEERAKGNILERFSAQQFPDLHSELNLSSLELGDSALYFCASSVSSGLNTGELFFGEGSRLTVL.

The chain has TRBV7-2 and TRBJ2-3; tentatively, D is TRBD2 (5 bases). Per the germline V gene, CDR1 is SGHTA and CDR2 is FQGNSA. V lost 3 bases and J lost 2, with 6 bases in between. The CDR3 has 13 amino acids. The CDR3 DNA reads TGTGCCAGCAGCTTCGGGAACACAGATACGCAGTATTTT. This encodes CASSFGNTDTQYF.

V and J are TRBV28 and TRBJ2-1; unclear D gene. V shed 5 bases and J shed 5 bases, with 10 bases lying between them. The CDR3 totals 13 residues. Germline-derived CDR1 and CDR2 are MDHEN and SYDVKM. The CDR3 nucleotides are TGTGCCAGCAGTAACTTGAAGGACAATGAGCAGTTCTTC. It encodes CASSNLKDNEQFF.

The J gene is TRBJ2-7, the V gene TRBV6-5; 8 nucleotides agree with TRBD1. The J segment lost 2 bases and the V segment lost 4 bases, leaving 7 bases of the junction unmatched. Looked up from germline, CDR1 is MNHEY and CDR2 is SVGAGI. The CDR3 contains 15 residues. The DNA for the CDR3 is TGTGCCAGCAGTTTCCCCGGGACAGGACCCTACGAGCAGTACTTC. It codes for CASSFPGTGPYEQYF.

This clone came up once. V usage is TRBV10-2 and J usage is TRBJ1-2; D gene unclear. This CDR3 region has 14 residues. Germline values: CDR1 WSHSY, CDR2 SAAADI. V was clipped by 3 bases and J by 0 bases, with 8 bases between them. CDR3 in amino acids: CASSDRRANYGYTF. CDR3 coding DNA: TGCGCCAGCAGTGACCGGAGGGCTAACTATGGCTACACCTTC.

This clone was detected once. The J gene is TRBJ2-7, the V gene TRBV9, with TRBD1 as a possible D gene (5 bases). The V end lost 1 base, the J end lost 5 bases, and 10 bases lay between the germline ends. The CDR3 runs to 13 residues. The germline gives CDR1 SGDLS, CDR2 YYNGEE. The DNA of the CDR3 is TGTGCCAGCAGCGTACAGGGTAACCACGAGCAGTACTTC. This encodes CASSVQGNHEQYF.

The genes are TRBV5-6 and TRBJ1-5; 7 positions match TRBD1. Per the germline V gene, CDR1 is SGHDT and CDR2 is YYEEEE. V gave up 4 bases and J gave up 2 bases; unmatched junction bases: 6. The CDR3 extends over 15 amino acids. The DNA of the CDR3 is TGTGCCAGCAGCGATGGACAGGTTCGCAATCAGCCCCAGCATTTT. Amino acid sequence: CASSDGQVRNQPQHF.

The chain joins TRBV10-3 to TRBJ2-7; D uncertain. Trimming pared 3 bases from V and 2 bases from J, leaving 8 bases between. Germline CDR1 ENHRY, CDR2 SYGVKD. The CDR3 length is 13 residues. The CDR3 protein is CAISDLKTYEQYF. In nucleotides, the CDR3 is TGTGCCATCAGTGACCTCAAGACCTACGAGCAGTACTTC.